The 13 T cell receptor beta chains listed next were all sequenced from one sample in a study of Ad26.COV2.S vaccination and SARS-CoV-2 variants. Specified treatment: roughly 20 received Ad26.COV2.S at low or high dose, single or two shots; roughly five received placebo; per-sample allocation not given. After the first vaccine or placebo injection, samples were drawn on day 63. This table comes from immunoSEQ multiplex PCR, and its TCRdb copy is limited to in-frame clones, with some not included. The sample lists about 400,000 clones, about 91% occurring once. Sequencing was performed on peripheral blood, taken in a trial of Ad26.COV2.S vaccine versus placebo. These receptors all come from a person between 18 and 65 years old who received the Ad26.COV2.S COVID-19 vaccine or a placebo.

This chain uses TRBV5-5 with TRBJ2-7; D is ambiguous. The CDR3 length is 13 residues. The germline V and J ends were trimmed by 2 bases and 3 bases, with 9 bases remaining between them. Germline V gives CDR1 SGHKS, CDR2 YYEKEE (reference sequence). In DNA form, the CDR3 reads TGTGCCAGCAGCTTTCAGACCAGCTACGAGCAGTACTTC. Its protein product is CASSFQTSYEQYF.

This chain joins TRBV4-1 and TRBJ1-5; a weak D match, TRBD1 (5 bases). Between the trimmed V and J ends, which lost 4 bases and 7 bases, there was a span of 14 bases. CDR3 length: 14 residues. CDR1 is MGHRA, CDR2 YSYEKL, per germline. CDR3 amino acids: CASSRLSGEQPQHF. The CDR3 bases are TGCGCCAGCAGCCGTTTATCGGGGGAGCAGCCCCAGCATTTT.

The chain has TRBV5-4 and TRBJ1-1; D remains ambiguous. The germline CDR1 and CDR2 sequences are SGHNT and YYREEE (reference sequence). The CDR3 has 13 residues. Trimming stripped 0 bases from V and 6 bases from J, with 9 bases between. CDR3 in DNA: TGTGCCAGCAGCTTGGACTCGGCGTCTGAAGCTTTCTTT. Its translation: CASSLDSASEAFF.

CDR3 in amino acids: CASIRGRILPNRGELFF. For the CDR3, the DNA is TGCGCCAGCATAAGGGGTAGGATCCTACCGAATCGAGGGGAGCTGTTTTTT. The V and J genes are TRBV23-1 and TRBJ2-2; possibly TRBD1 for D (5 bases). TRBV23-1 is recorded as an ORF, its role being uncertain. The V and J ends lost 7 bases and 8 bases respectively, with 26 bases between them. The CDR3 runs to 17 residues.

This sequence joins TRBV4-3 and TRBJ2-5; 8 nucleotides line up with TRBD1. The junction had 12 bases not matched to a gene; V was cut back by 0 bases and J by 3 bases. The CDR3 totals 18 residues. CDR1 is LGHNA and CDR2 is YSLEER in the germline V gene. CDR3 nucleotides: TGCGCCAGCAGCCAAGATTTGAGCAGGGGGCGATTGGAAGAGACCCAGTACTTC. As protein: CASSQDLSRGRLEETQYF.

The chain couples TRBV3-1 (or the pseudogene TRBV3-2) to TRBJ1-4, with D perhaps matching TRBD1 (5 bases). The V end was cut by 1 base, the J end by 5 bases, with 11 bases between. Germline V lookup: CDR1 LGHDT, CDR2 YNNKEL (reference sequence). CDR3 length: 15 amino acids. This chain's CDR3 is CASSQVPGLNEKLFF. CDR3 DNA: TGTGCCAGCAGCCAAGTCCCGGGACTGAATGAAAAACTGTTTTTT.

Written as DNA, the CDR3 is TGTGCCAGCTCGTATGATAGCGGTATTGGGTATTATGAGCAGTTCTTC. Protein sequence: CASSYDSGIGYYEQFF. The V and J genes are TRBV18 and TRBJ2-1; maybe TRBD2 (6 bases). Germline V gives CDR1 KGHSH, CDR2 LQKENI. V lost 6 bases and J lost 8, with 23 bases in between. CDR3 length: 16 residues.

CDR3 in amino acids: CAISVAGEYATQYF. The CDR3 nucleotides are TGTGCCATCAGTGTAGCGGGAGAATATGCTACGCAGTATTTT. The V gene is TRBV10-3, the J gene TRBJ2-3; 9 nucleotides agree with TRBD2. J lost 8 bases, V lost 4 bases, and 7 bases had no gene match. The CDR3 is made up of 14 amino acids. Germline CDR1 reads ENHRY; CDR2 reads SYGVKD.

J is TRBJ2-3 and V is TRBV9; no firm D call. The V gene lost 1 base and the J gene lost 4 bases, with 13 bases spanning the gap. There are 15 residues in the CDR3. Per the germline V gene, CDR1 is SGDLS and CDR2 is YYNGEE. This CDR3 is CASSVKPSGADTQYF. CDR3 DNA: TGTGCCAGCAGCGTAAAACCCTCCGGAGCAGATACGCAGTATTTT.

This clone has just a few counts. Other DNA sequences in the sample encode the same CDR3. The chain couples TRBV27 to TRBJ2-7; 11 nucleotides match TRBD2. V shed 9 bases and J 2 bases; nucleotides not matched to a gene: 3. Germline CDR1 reads MNHEY; CDR2 reads SMNVEV (reference sequence). This CDR3 is built from 13 residues. CDR3 in amino acids: CASSTSGTYEQYF. In nucleotides, the CDR3 is TGTGCCAGTTCGACTAGCGGGACCTACGAGCAGTACTTC.

The chain is built from TRBV21-1 and TRBJ1-5. TRBV21-1 is deemed a pseudogene. The CDR3 is made up of 16 amino acids. CDR3 residues: CASSKIGDRSGQPQHF. CDR3 in DNA: TGTGCCAGCAGCAAAATAGGGGACCGCTCCGGGCAGCCCCAGCATTTT.

This rearrangement joins TRBV6-5 to TRBJ1-2; D possibly corresponds to TRBD1 (5 bases). The V gene lost 7 bases and the J gene lost 8 bases, with 20 bases spanning the gap. Germline V gives CDR1 MNHEY, CDR2 SVGAGI. The CDR3 has 14 amino acids. This chain's CDR3 is CASTERDGDAGYTF. The CDR3 DNA reads TGTGCCAGCACCGAACGGGACGGAGATGCGGGCTACACCTTC.

The chain is built from TRBV27 and TRBJ2-1; possible D gene TRBD2, 5 bases. The ends were cut back, 2 bases at V and 4 bases at J, with 21 bases in the middle. CDR3 length: 18 amino acids. Germline CDR1 is MNHEY and CDR2 is SMNVEV (reference sequence). DNA of the CDR3: TGTGCCAGCAGTTTAGAGGGTTTCCGCAGAGGTCCTTACAATGAGCAGTTCTTC. It codes for CASSLEGFRRGPYNEQFF.